Following are 23 T cell receptor beta chains from one sample sequenced in a study of T cell responses to AZD1222 COVID-19 vaccine. Profiling relied on immunoSEQ multiplex PCR, and the TCRdb table lists in-frame clones only, not all of them. The sample lists more than 150,000 clones, about 93% occurring once. The sequencing used peripheral blood, collected 28 days after the second AZD1222 dose. The origin of the receptors is an adult who received the AZD1222 COVID-19 vaccine.

This chain joins TRBV3-1 (or the pseudogene TRBV3-2) and TRBJ1-1, with D perhaps matching TRBD1 (6 bases). The CDR3 runs to 14 residues. V was shortened by 4 bases and J by 8 bases, with 17 bases between the two germline ends. The germline V gene encodes CDR1 LGHDT and CDR2 YNNKEL (reference sequence). The CDR3 nucleotides are TGTGCCAGCAGCCCGCTGGGGGCGACAGGCGAAGCTTTCTTT. Protein: CASSPLGATGEAFF.

V gene TRBV2 combines with J gene TRBJ1-2; weak D call: TRBD1 (6 bases). The germline V gene has CDR1 SNHLY and CDR2 FYNNEI. V gave up 4 bases and J gave up 4 bases, with 13 bases separating them. This CDR3 has 14 amino acids. The CDR3 DNA sequence: TGTGCCAGCAGTGCGTTAGGGGGACCCTATGGCTACACCTTC. This translates into CASSALGGPYGYTF.

The chain is built from TRBV2 and TRBJ1-2; no clear D gene. CDR1 is SNHLY, CDR2 FYNNEI, per germline. The CDR3 length is 12 residues. V was trimmed by 4 bases and J by 8 bases, leaving 11 bases between them. The CDR3: CASSAVVEGYTF. The DNA of the CDR3 is TGTGCCAGCAGTGCCGTGGTTGAGGGCTACACCTTC.

The rearrangement uses TRBV28 and TRBJ2-3, with TRBD2 identical over 7 bases. The CDR3 loop spans 11 amino acids. The V gene end was trimmed by 6 bases and the J gene end by 11 bases; junction bases not matched to a gene: 5. Germline-derived CDR1 and CDR2 are MDHEN and SYDVKM. The CDR3 region is CASSYEREQYF. CDR3 in DNA: TGTGCCAGCAGCTACGAGCGGGAGCAGTATTTT.

The rearrangement joins TRBV12-3 or TRBV12-4 to TRBJ2-3; 7 bases are shared with TRBD1. V trimming: 6 bases; J trimming: 4 bases; junction bases outside the gene matches: 4. This CDR3 contains 13 residues. CDR3 nucleotides: TGTGCCAGCAGGGAAGGGACAGCAGATACGCAGTATTTT. Protein sequence: CASREGTADTQYF.

This chain connects TRBV16 to TRBJ1-2; D not certain. Germline loops: CDR1 KGHSY, CDR2 FQNENV. The CDR3 has 17 amino acids. V lost 4 bases and J lost 2, with 20 bases in between. The CDR3 sequence: CASSPRGQAMDNYGYTF. CDR3 sequence (DNA): TGTGCCAGCAGCCCCCGGGGTCAGGCGATGGACAACTATGGCTACACCTTC.

The rearrangement uses TRBV6-6 and TRBJ1-5; the match to TRBD1 covers 9 bases. Trimming cost V 5 bases and J 4 bases; bases outside gene matches: 6. The CDR3 runs to 15 residues. Germline CDR1 reads MNHNY; CDR2 reads SVGAGI (reference sequence). The CDR3 protein is CASSNTGGGNQPQHF. The CDR3 DNA reads TGTGCCAGCAGTAATACAGGGGGCGGAAATCAGCCCCAGCATTTT.

The CDR3 region has the DNA TGTGCCAGCAGTTACCTATGGACAGGGAGGGGAGAGACCCAGTACTTC. It specifies CASSYLWTGRGETQYF. The chain joins TRBV6-5 to TRBJ2-5, with D maybe TRBD1 (8 bases). Germline CDR1 and CDR2: MNHEY and SVGAGI. V dropped 2 bases and J dropped 4 bases, with 17 bases sitting between them. This CDR3 spans 16 amino acids.

V gene TRBV7-3 combines with J gene TRBJ2-7, with unresolved D. V lost 5 bases to trimming and J lost 2 bases, with 13 bases between them. This CDR3 is 14 amino acids long. Germline V CDR1 and CDR2: SGHTA, FQGTGA. The CDR3 here is CASSPTPGAYEQYF. The CDR3 coding sequence is TGTGCCAGCAGCCCGACCCCCGGAGCCTACGAGCAGTACTTC.

The gene calls are TRBV5-4 and TRBJ1-2, with a weak D call TRBD1 (5 bases). The germline CDR1 and CDR2 sequences are SGHNT and YYREEE (reference sequence). This CDR3 contains 16 residues. V lost 4 bases and J lost 3, with 19 bases in between. As DNA, the CDR3 is TGTGCCAGCAGCCCGACTCTCGGAGGGGTTGACTATGGCTACACCTTC. Protein product: CASSPTLGGVDYGYTF.

The sample holds one count of this clone. The V and J genes are TRBV18 and TRBJ2-1, with D maybe TRBD2 (6 bases). The germline V and J ends were trimmed by 3 bases and 6 bases, with 15 bases remaining between them. Germline V gives CDR1 KGHSH, CDR2 LQKENI. CDR3 length equals 15 residues. The CDR3 spells CASSPTRLEPNEQFF. CDR3 nucleotides: TGTGCCAGCTCACCCACTAGACTAGAGCCCAATGAGCAGTTCTTC.

This clone was detected once. The rearrangement uses TRBV7-3 and TRBJ1-4, with a possible D match to TRBD1 (5 bases). Trimming removed 0 bases at V and 4 bases at J, with 9 bases between. Germline CDR1 and CDR2: SGHTA and FQGTGA. The CDR3 loop spans 15 amino acids. CDR3 nucleotides: TGTGCCAGCAGCTTAACGCGACAGATTAATGAAAAACTGTTTTTT. Translated, it gives CASSLTRQINEKLFF.

The V call is TRBV5-1, the J call TRBJ2-5; 10 bases map to TRBD2. The CDR3 loop spans 15 amino acids. V lost 0 bases, J lost 3 bases, and 2 bases stayed unmatched. Germline CDR1 is SGHRS and CDR2 is YFSETQ. CDR3 in DNA: TGCGCCAGCAGCTTGGCCGGACTAGCGGAAGAGACCCAGTACTTC. Residues: CASSLAGLAEETQYF.

This rearrangement joins TRBV5-1 to TRBJ2-5; TRBD1 matches 8 bases. CDR1 and CDR2 (germline): SGHRS, YFSETQ. This CDR3 is 15 amino acids long. J was trimmed by 4 bases and V by 4 bases; bases with no gene match: 9. The CDR3 DNA reads TGCGCCAGCAGCCCAGGGGGCGCAAGGGTAGAGACCCAGTACTTC. Translating gives CASSPGGARVETQYF. Combining the CDR3 with reference TRBV5-1 and TRBJ2-5 gives the whole variable domain KAGVTQTPRYLIKTRGQQVTLSCSPISGHRSVSWYQQTPGQGLQFLFEYFSETQRNKGNFPGRFSGRQFSNSRSEMNVSTLELGDSALYLCASSPGGARVETQYFGPGTRLLVL.

V gene TRBV10-3 combines with J gene TRBJ2-3; 8 nucleotides line up with TRBD2. Germline values: CDR1 ENHRY, CDR2 SYGVKD. The CDR3 spans 14 residues. The V gene end was trimmed by 3 bases and the J gene end by 6 bases; junction bases not matched to a gene: 5. The chain's CDR3 is CAISDREGSDTQYF. The DNA for the CDR3 is TGTGCCATCAGTGACCGGGAGGGAAGCGATACGCAGTATTTT.

This chain joins TRBV19 and TRBJ2-5; the D gene is possibly TRBD1 (5 bases). The ends were cut back, 3 bases at V and 1 base at J, with 18 bases in the middle. CDR1 and CDR2 (germline): LNHDA, SQIVND (reference sequence). The length of the CDR3 is 17 residues. CDR3 residues: CASSIFLGRRSQETQYF. The DNA of the CDR3 is TGTGCCAGTAGTATTTTTTTGGGGCGACGGAGCCAAGAGACCCAGTACTTC.

The table lists this clone with a count of one. V is TRBV27 and J is TRBJ1-3, with D unresolved. CDR3 length: 15 residues. V lost 6 bases, J lost 8 bases, and 20 bases lay in between. In germline, CDR1 is MNHEY, CDR2 SMNVEV (reference sequence). The CDR3 DNA follows: TGTGCCAGCAGCCGAATACCCGGGTCTGGGGACACCATATATTTT. Translating gives CASSRIPGSGDTIYF.

This chain joins TRBV7-9 and TRBJ1-2; possible D gene TRBD1, 5 bases. Trimming took 1 base from V and 4 from J, leaving 13 bases between them. CDR1 is SEHNR, CDR2 FQNEAQ, per germline (reference sequence). CDR3 size: 15 residues. Here the CDR3 DNA reads TGTGCCAGCAGCTTAGAGGTCCAGGGAGGCTATGGCTACACCTTC. Residues: CASSLEVQGGYGYTF.

This clone was seen once. The gene calls are TRBV7-9 and TRBJ2-2, with D possibly matching TRBD1 (6 bases). V lost 5 bases, J lost 5 bases, and 12 bases lay in between. Germline V gene lookup returns CDR1 SEHNR and CDR2 FQNEAQ (reference sequence). The CDR3 spans 14 residues. The CDR3 loop reads CASSGTGYTGELFF. The CDR3 nucleotides read TGTGCCAGCAGCGGAACAGGGTATACCGGGGAGCTGTTTTTT.

This rearrangement joins TRBV28 to TRBJ1-5, with 11 bases that match TRBD1. This CDR3 contains 18 residues. Germline V gives CDR1 MDHEN, CDR2 SYDVKM. V shed 6 bases and J 0 bases; nucleotides not matched to a gene: 10. The CDR3 loop reads CASSAGTGGSNSNQPQHF. The DNA for the CDR3 is TGTGCCAGCAGCGCCGGGACAGGGGGTTCGAATAGCAATCAGCCCCAGCATTTT. The variable domain in full, with the rest retrieved from reference TRBV28 and TRBJ1-5, is DVKVTQSSRYLVKRTGEKVFLECVQDMDHENMFWYRQDPGLGLRLIYFSYDVKMKEKGDIPEGYSVSREKKERFSLILESASTNQTSMYLCASSAGTGGSNSNQPQHFGDGTRLSIL.

The V and J genes are TRBV19 and TRBJ1-3; D is uncertain. The CDR3 spans 14 residues. CDR1 LNHDA and CDR2 SQIVND come from the germline V gene (reference sequence). Trimming cost V 6 bases and J 0 bases, with 9 bases left between them. CDR3 nucleotides: TGTGCCAGTAGGGTCAAGAGCTCTGGAAACACCATATATTTT. This translates into CASRVKSSGNTIYF.

This chain uses TRBV5-1 with TRBJ1-2; 9 positions match TRBD1. Germline V gene sequence: CDR1 SGHRS, CDR2 YFSETQ. The CDR3 has 16 amino acids. The V gene end was trimmed by 0 bases and the J gene end by 2 bases; junction bases not matched to a gene: 5. The CDR3 reads CASSLASGTGNYGYTF. CDR3 DNA: TGCGCCAGCAGCTTGGCCTCCGGGACAGGGAACTATGGCTACACCTTC.

This clone showed up just once. This chain connects TRBV7-9 to TRBJ2-6; D uncertain. With 1 base removed from V and 4 bases from J, the gap between germline ends came to 11 bases. Germline values: CDR1 SEHNR, CDR2 FQNEAQ (reference sequence). This CDR3 contains 16 residues. The CDR3 bases are TGTGCCAGCAGCTTAGGGGGATCTTTGGGGGCCAACGTCCTGACTTTC. It specifies CASSLGGSLGANVLTF.